This entry lists 10 T cell receptor beta chains sequenced from one sample in a study of blood T cell repertoires in COVID-19. Libraries were prepared by immunoSEQ multiplex PCR; TCRdb keeps only in-frame clonotypes and omits some of them. Of about 270,000 clones listed, around 90% are singletons. Sequencing was carried out using PBMCs or T cells enriched from blood (not recorded which). Receptor source: a woman aged 25-40 years with acute COVID-19.

The rearrangement uses TRBV4-2 and TRBJ2-7; 7 nucleotides agree with TRBD1. Germline V CDR1 and CDR2: LGHNA, YNFKEQ. The CDR3 has 13 residues. V trimming: 0 bases; J trimming: 9 bases; junction bases outside the gene matches: 5. In nucleotides, the CDR3 is TGTGCCAGCAGCCAAGAACAGGGGCTAGGGCAGTACTTC. Residues: CASSQEQGLGQYF.

The chain uses TRBV27 and TRBJ2-1; the D gene is possibly TRBD1 (5 bases). CDR1 and CDR2 (germline): MNHEY, SMNVEV (reference sequence). The CDR3 runs to 15 residues. V lost 4 bases to trimming and J lost 4 bases, with 14 bases between them. In nucleotides, the CDR3 is TGTGCCAGCAGTTCTTGGCAGGGCCCTTACAATGAGCAGTTCTTC. Its protein product is CASSSWQGPYNEQFF.

The chain joins TRBV24-1 to TRBJ2-3; TRBD2 agrees at 10 bases. Looked up from germline, CDR1 is KGHDR and CDR2 is SFDVKD. Unmatched junction bases numbered 5, after V lost 2 bases and J lost 1 base. The CDR3 runs 17 residues. This chain's CDR3 is CATSDSSGRFGTDTQYF. The CDR3 DNA follows: TGTGCCACCAGTGATTCTAGCGGGAGATTTGGCACAGATACGCAGTATTTT.

The chain recombines TRBV6-5 with TRBJ1-6; TRBD1 might be the D (5 bases). The CDR3 spans 14 residues. Germline values: CDR1 MNHEY, CDR2 SVGAGI. Deletions cut 6 bases from V and 6 bases from J, with 12 bases between. CDR3 region: CASRIGAFNSPLHF. In DNA form, the CDR3 reads TGTGCCAGCAGGATTGGGGCCTTTAATTCACCCCTCCACTTT.

The chain is built from TRBV5-1 and TRBJ2-3; 10 bases are shared with TRBD1. The CDR3 is 16 residues long. Germline-derived CDR1 and CDR2 are SGHRS and YFSETQ. V was clipped by 3 bases and J by 1 base; unmatched bases: 5. The CDR3: CASSWRQGAGTDTQYF. The CDR3 DNA follows: TGCGCCAGCAGCTGGAGACAGGGGGCCGGCACAGATACGCAGTATTTT.

The chain has TRBV19 and TRBJ2-3; no definite D call. The germline CDR1 and CDR2 sequences are LNHDA and SQIVND (reference sequence). V was shortened by 3 bases and J by 0 bases, with 10 bases between the two germline ends. This CDR3 has 15 residues. CDR3 protein: CASSMFGPSTDTQYF. In DNA, the CDR3 is TGTGCCAGTAGTATGTTTGGGCCAAGCACAGATACGCAGTATTTT.

The rearrangement uses TRBV24-1 and TRBJ1-4; TRBD1 is a possible D gene (5 bases). The V gene's germline CDR1 is KGHDR and CDR2 SFDVKD. V dropped 9 bases and J dropped 5 bases, with 21 bases sitting between them. The CDR3 has 16 amino acids. This CDR3 is CATSTHGQGGNEKLFF. As DNA, the CDR3 is TGTGCCACCTCAACCCATGGGCAGGGCGGAAATGAAAAACTGTTTTTT.

V is TRBV5-8 and J is TRBJ2-2, with D possibly being TRBD1 (5 bases). This CDR3 has 16 amino acids. Trimming removed 2 bases at V and 0 bases at J, with 11 bases between. Germline CDR1 SGHTS, CDR2 YDEGEE. Written as DNA, the CDR3 is TGTGCCAGCAGCTTATCAGGGTTCGCGAACACCGGGGAGCTGTTTTTT. Residues: CASSLSGFANTGELFF.

The chain links TRBV7-9 to TRBJ2-2, with TRBD1 matching 9 bases. Germline V gives CDR1 SEHNR, CDR2 FQNEAQ (reference sequence). The junction had 10 bases not matched to a gene; V was cut back by 4 bases and J by 7 bases. The CDR3 contains 16 residues. CDR3 coding DNA: TGTGCCAGCAGCTCCCCCCCGGGACAGGGCGACGGGGAGCTGTTTTTT. Translation gives CASSSPPGQGDGELFF.

This chain links TRBV28 with TRBJ2-1, with 9 bases matching TRBD2. The J segment lost 4 bases and the V segment lost 4 bases, leaving 5 bases of the junction unmatched. CDR3 length: 15 amino acids. Germline V CDR1 and CDR2: MDHEN, SYDVKM. CDR3 DNA: TGTGCCAGCAGTTACCTAGCGGGGACATACAATGAGCAGTTCTTC. Protein sequence: CASSYLAGTYNEQFF. Using reference TRBV28 and TRBJ2-1 for the parts outside the CDR3, the full variable domain is DVKVTQSSRYLVKRTGEKVFLECVQDMDHENMFWYRQDPGLGLRLIYFSYDVKMKEKGDIPEGYSVSREKKERFSLILESASTNQTSMYLCASSYLAGTYNEQFFGPGTRLTVL.